The present TCR beta chain was sequenced within a study of CXCR3-negative and CXCR3-positive naive CD8 T cells. Study results and caveats: Whereas both naive subsets had comparably high diversity, memory CD8+ cells had much lower diversity. Against CXCR3-negative naive cells, CXCR3-positive naive cells showed more hydrophobic TRB CDR3s.

Note on this clonotype: Its antigen is not identified.

Within the CD8+ T cell compartment, naive cells were CD45RO-CCR7+CD27+CD95-. It was by 5' RACE with UMI labels that the TRB cDNA libraries were prepared. Each CDR3 protein gets one entry in TCRdb, which reprocessed the 5' RACE reads and gives no DNA. The table lists about 84,000 distinct CDR3 sequences, with around 0.62% in the top ten. Germline V gene lookup returns CDR1 SGHRS and CDR2 YFSETQ. The CDR3 spans 14 residues. What was sequenced was naive CXCR3+ CD8+ T cells from blood. The sample's subset: CD45RO-CCR7+CD27+CD95- naive CD8+ T cells expressing CXCR3 (TNR3+). V gene TRBV5-1 combines with J gene TRBJ2-1; TCRdb lists TRBD2, though no DNA is available to test this call. The receptor's source is a human donor in good health. Some clones in this sample may be carry-over from other donors' samples. The CDR3 sequence is CASSRTSNLDEQFF.